The source of this TCR beta chain is a study of T cell changes during pregnancy in multiple sclerosis. This table comes from immunoSEQ multiplex PCR, and its TCRdb copy is limited to in-frame clones, with some not included. The sample has about 130,000 clones; roughly 96% are singletons. CDR3 size: 15 residues. V gave up 7 bases and J gave up 3 bases, with 15 bases separating them. Germline CDR1 reads LNHDA; CDR2 reads SQIVND (reference sequence). The receptor's source is a female donor with multiple sclerosis, enrolled in a pregnancy study. This specimen consisted of peripheral blood, obtained after pregnancy. This chain connects TRBV19 to TRBJ2-2; a weak D match, TRBD1 (6 bases). The CDR3 protein is CASKQQGLDTGELFF. Here the CDR3 DNA reads TGTGCCAGTAAACAACAGGGTCTGGACACCGGGGAGCTGTTTTTT. Full variable domain (remainder filled in from reference TRBV19 and TRBJ2-2): DGGITQSPKYLFRKEGQNVTLSCEQNLNHDAMYWYRQDPGQGLRLIYYSQIVNDFQKGDIAEGYSVSREKKESFPLTVTSAQKNPTAFYLCASKQQGLDTGELFFGEGSRLTVL.